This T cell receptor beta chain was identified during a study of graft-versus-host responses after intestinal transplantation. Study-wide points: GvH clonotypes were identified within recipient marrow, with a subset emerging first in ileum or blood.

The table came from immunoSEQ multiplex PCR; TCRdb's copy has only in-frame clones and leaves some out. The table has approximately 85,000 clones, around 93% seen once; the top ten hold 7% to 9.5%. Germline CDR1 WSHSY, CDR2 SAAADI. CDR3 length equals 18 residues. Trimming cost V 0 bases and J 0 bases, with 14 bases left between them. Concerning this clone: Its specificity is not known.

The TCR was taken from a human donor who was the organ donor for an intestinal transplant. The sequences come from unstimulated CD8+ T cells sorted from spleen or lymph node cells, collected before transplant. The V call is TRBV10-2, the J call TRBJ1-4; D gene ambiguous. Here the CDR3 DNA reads TGCGCCAGCAGTGAGTCTAGAAATTCAGGATCAACTAATGAAAAACTGTTTTTT. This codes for CASSESRNSGSTNEKLFF.